This T cell receptor (beta chain) was recorded in a study of CD4 T cell repertoires in COVID-19. Regarding the study as a whole: Sharing of several most expanded SARS-CoV-2-reactive clonotypes across memory subsets suggested intraclonal diversification.

Remarks on this clone: Antigen: not known.

The CDR3 runs to 15 residues. Germline trimming cut 2 bases from V and 8 bases from J; bases unmatched to any gene: 7. Germline values: CDR1 SGHVS, CDR2 FQNEAQ. Profiling relied on immunoSEQ multiplex PCR, and the TCRdb table lists in-frame clones only, not all of them. Among about 75,000 clones listed, roughly 80% were seen once. These memory T cells were uncultured and sequenced directly after ex vivo isolation. Sequenced material: CD4+ T cells from peripheral blood, taken after recovery from COVID-19. The clonotype was recovered from a human donor who had COVID-19. V is TRBV7-8 and J is TRBJ1-4, with TRBD1 matching over 8 bases. The CDR3 region is CASSLPGGGWEKLFF. CDR3 in DNA: TGTGCCAGCAGCTTACCAGGGGGCGGGTGGGAAAAACTGTTTTTT.